This T cell receptor (beta chain) came from a study of blood T cell repertoires in COVID-19 (dated by TCRdb to the early 2020s). In the study overall: The collaborator samples originated in the United States, Italy and Spain and spanned the acute and convalescent phases of COVID-19. The material from the prospective study consisted of cDNA or gDNA derived from T cells, B-cell-depleted T cells, or PBMCs. Deeply sampled blood TCRbeta repertoires from subjects exposed to, actively infected with, or recovered from COVID-19 were included in the dataset. The repertoires were released in a freely available public database intended as a resource for research on the immune response to SARS-CoV-2. The samples were drawn from the first 160 participants of the ongoing ImmuneRACE study and from 1,254 subjects provided by 6 global collaborators. Nearly every sample came with metadata listing a de-identified subject ID, COVID-19 status, age in years and sex. Where available, HLA class I and class II types were obtained from metadata supplied by the sample provider rather than from assay-based typing.

As regards this clone: Its antigen remains unidentified. Base qualities are not at hand, and no much larger clone is one base apart.

TCRbeta CDR3 regions were amplified from genomic DNA using the immunoSEQ Assay, a bias-controlled multiplex PCR. The paper's data handling went like this. Within the assay, amplification of reference gene primers was used to estimate how many nucleated cells each sample contained. To quantify the absolute abundance of each unique TCRbeta CDR3 rearrangement, sequence reads were collapsed and filtered. Productive Simpson clonality was computed per sample as the square root of Simpson's diversity index over productive rearrangements. The clones in this table, taken by TCRdb from immuneACCESS, are in-frame only. Not every clone is retained; where verified, under half of the shortfall comes from an unresolved V gene, and the cause of the rest is unknown. V and J calls plus clone size are reproduced from that table; the DNA served to infer D and trimming. This sample comprises 350,000 or so clones, 80% to 95% of them detected only once. Together, the top ten hold about 18% of the sample.

After removal of 4 bases from V and 9 bases from J, the junction retains 4 bases not matched to a gene. Measured from the cysteine to the phenylalanine, the CDR3 is 14 residues long. The read is trimmed to its CDR3 DNA, 42 bases read in frame from base 1. For CDR1 and CDR2, the germline V gene lists SGDLS and YYNGEE. Participants in the prospective study were enrolled through a virtual design, were aged about 18 to 100 years, and lived in roughly 25 United States geographic areas. Cohort assignment in the prospective study relied on participant-reported clinical history from a screening survey and a study questionnaire. Recovered participants in ImmuneRACE Cohort 3 were defined by two consecutive negative NP/OP PCR tests, clearance by a healthcare professional, or resolution of symptoms. In the prospective study, mobile phlebotomists collected whole blood, serum and a nasopharyngeal or oropharyngeal swab from each participant. Over a roughly two-month period, participants in the prospective study had the option of providing additional blood draws and questionnaires. Before DNA extraction, prospective study blood samples were shipped either frozen or at room temperature.

Study-wide findings and limitations: Clinical and demographic metadata were provided uncurated, with the amount varying by source and participant.

The origin of this receptor is a woman aged 30 to 39 who had recovered from COVID-19. Material for sequencing was PBMCs or T cells enriched from blood (not recorded which). Rearrangement joined TRBV9 to TRBJ2-1, with 13 middle bases fitting TRBD2. The CDR3 here reads CASSPRTSGSEQFF. The bases read TGTGCCAGCAGCCCCAGGACTAGCGGGAGTGAGCAGTTCTTC.